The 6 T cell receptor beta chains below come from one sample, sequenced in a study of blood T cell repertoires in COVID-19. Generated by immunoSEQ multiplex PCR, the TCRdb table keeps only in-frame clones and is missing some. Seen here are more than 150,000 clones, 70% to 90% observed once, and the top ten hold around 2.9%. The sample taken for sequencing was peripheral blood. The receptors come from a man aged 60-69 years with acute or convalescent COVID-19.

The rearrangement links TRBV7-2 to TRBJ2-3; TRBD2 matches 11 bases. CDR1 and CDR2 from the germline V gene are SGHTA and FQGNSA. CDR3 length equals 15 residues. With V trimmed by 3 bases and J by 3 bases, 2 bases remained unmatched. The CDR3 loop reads CASSFRLAGTDTQYF. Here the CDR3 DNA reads TGTGCCAGCAGCTTCCGACTAGCGGGGACAGATACGCAGTATTTT.

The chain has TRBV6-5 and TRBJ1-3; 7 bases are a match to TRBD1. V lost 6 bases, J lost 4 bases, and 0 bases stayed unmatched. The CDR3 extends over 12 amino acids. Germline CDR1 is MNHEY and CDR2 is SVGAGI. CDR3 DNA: TGTGCCAGCAGGACAGGGGGAAACACCATATATTTT. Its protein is CASRTGGNTIYF.

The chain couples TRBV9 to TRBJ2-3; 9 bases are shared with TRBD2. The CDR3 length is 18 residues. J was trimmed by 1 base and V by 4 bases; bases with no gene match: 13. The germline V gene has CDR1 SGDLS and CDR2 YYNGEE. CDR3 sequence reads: CASSPGLAGWMGTDTQYF. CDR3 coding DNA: TGTGCCAGCAGCCCGGGGCTAGCGGGGTGGATGGGCACAGATACGCAGTATTTT.

In DNA form, the CDR3 reads TGCGCCAGCAGCCTGGGGGCCGGGGGTGGTGAAGCTTTCTTT. Protein sequence: CASSLGAGGGEAFF. The chain has TRBV5-1 and TRBJ1-1, with D tentatively TRBD1 (6 bases). CDR3 size: 14 residues. Trimming took off 4 bases at V and 7 bases at J, with 17 bases between the two ends. Germline assignment: CDR1 SGHRS and CDR2 YFSETQ.

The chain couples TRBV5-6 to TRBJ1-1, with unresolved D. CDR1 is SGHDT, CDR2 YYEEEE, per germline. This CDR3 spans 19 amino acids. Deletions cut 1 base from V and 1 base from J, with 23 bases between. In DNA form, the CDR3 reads TGTGCCAGCAGCTTGTTCGGACTCGTTCGGAGGATCCCGAACACTGAAGCTTTCTTT. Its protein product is CASSLFGLVRRIPNTEAFF.

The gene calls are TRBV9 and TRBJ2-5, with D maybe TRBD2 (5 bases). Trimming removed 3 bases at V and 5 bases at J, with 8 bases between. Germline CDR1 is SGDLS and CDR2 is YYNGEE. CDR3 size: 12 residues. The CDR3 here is CASSAEGETQYF. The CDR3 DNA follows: TGTGCCAGCAGCGCCGAGGGCGAGACCCAGTACTTC.